This T cell receptor beta chain appears in the sequencing data of a study of cytomegalovirus exposure and HLA in healthy donors. Study results and caveats: After further analysis at a later stage, 16,951 TCR beta sequences were associated with HLA alleles at 0.05 false discovery rate. Roughly uniform depth of sequencing across donors was assumed in presence/absence analyses. Common viral pathogens were later found to be apparently linked to several of the most significant clusters.

V gave up 4 bases and J gave up 0 bases; unmatched junction bases: 9. Germline V gene lookup returns CDR1 SGDLS and CDR2 YYNGEE. The CDR3 is made up of 16 amino acids. Primers for the PCR totalled 60 Vbeta and 13 Jbeta. The assay was immunoSEQ multiplex PCR, and TCRdb's table has in-frame clones only and misses some. The data show about 160,000 clones, approximately 90% seen once. Though probably carrying unrecorded immune exposures, donors were nominally healthy at sampling. Points on this clone: Its matching antigen is unknown.

The sequencing sample was made of PBMCs. V is TRBV9 and J is TRBJ1-2; 7 nucleotides agree with TRBD1. The receptor was isolated from a woman in her twenties or thirties in good health and CMV-seronegative. The CDR3 sequence: CASSMWDRPANYGYTF. The CDR3 nucleotides read TGTGCCAGCAGCATGTGGGACAGACCAGCTAACTATGGCTACACCTTC. Variable domain in full (rest from reference TRBV9 and TRBJ1-2): DSGVTQTPKHLITATGQRVTLRCSPRSGDLSVYWYQQSLDQGLQFLIQYYNGEERAKGNILERFSAQQFPDLHSELNLSSLELGDSALYFCASSMWDRPANYGYTFGSGTRLTVV.